The entry below gives a single TCR beta chain sequence along with its context. The data derive from a study of blood T cell repertoires in COVID-19. Study in general: T cells, B-cell-depleted T cells, or PBMCs supplied cDNA or gDNA.

Some clones are missing from TCRdb's copy, which holds only in-frame ones; the method was immunoSEQ multiplex PCR. The table includes nearly 350,000 clones, roughly 89% detected once. From germline, CDR1 is LNHDA and CDR2 SQIVND (reference sequence). This CDR3 is built from 16 residues. The ends lost 2 bases at V and 4 bases at J; junction bases unmatched: 5. This receptor was obtained from a woman between 18 and 29 years old who had recovered from COVID-19. The chain employs TRBV19 and TRBJ2-1; TRBD2 aligns across 10 bases. Source material: peripheral blood. The CDR3 DNA reads as TGTGCCAGTAGTATATCCCGGACTAGCGGTTACAATGAGCAGTTCTTC. Amino acid sequence: CASSISRTSGYNEQFF.